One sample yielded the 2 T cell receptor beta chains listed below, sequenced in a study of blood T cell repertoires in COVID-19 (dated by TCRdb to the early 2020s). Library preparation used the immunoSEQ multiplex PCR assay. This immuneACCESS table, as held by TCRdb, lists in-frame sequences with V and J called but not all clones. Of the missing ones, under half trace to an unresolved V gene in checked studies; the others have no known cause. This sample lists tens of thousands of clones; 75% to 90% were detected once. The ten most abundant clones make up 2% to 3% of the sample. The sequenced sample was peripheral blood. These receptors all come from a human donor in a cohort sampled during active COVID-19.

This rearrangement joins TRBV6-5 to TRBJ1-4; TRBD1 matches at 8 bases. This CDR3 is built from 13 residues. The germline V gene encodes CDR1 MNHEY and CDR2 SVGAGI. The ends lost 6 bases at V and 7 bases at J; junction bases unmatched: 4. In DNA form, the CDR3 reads TGTGCCAGCAGCGCTGACAGGGGTGAAAAACTGTTTTTT. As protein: CASSADRGEKLFF.

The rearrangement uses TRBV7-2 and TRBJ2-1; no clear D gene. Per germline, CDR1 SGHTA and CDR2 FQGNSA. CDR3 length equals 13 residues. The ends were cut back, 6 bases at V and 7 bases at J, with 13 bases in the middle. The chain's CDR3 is CASSSNGANEQFF. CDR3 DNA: TGTGCCAGCAGTTCCAACGGTGCTAATGAGCAGTTCTTC.